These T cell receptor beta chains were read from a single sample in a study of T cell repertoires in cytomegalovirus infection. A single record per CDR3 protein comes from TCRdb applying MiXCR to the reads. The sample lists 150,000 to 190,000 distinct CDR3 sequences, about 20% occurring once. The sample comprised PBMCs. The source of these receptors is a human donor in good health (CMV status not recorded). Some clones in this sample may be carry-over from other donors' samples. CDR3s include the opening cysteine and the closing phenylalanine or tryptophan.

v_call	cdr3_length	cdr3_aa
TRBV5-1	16	CASSLRGLAAEDEQYF
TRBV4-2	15	CASSQEDRGGETQYF
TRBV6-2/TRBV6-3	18	CASSPSTPRTSGRNIQYF
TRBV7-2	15	CASSLANTYGNTIYF
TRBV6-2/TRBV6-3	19	CASRSPPVGGIPGANVLTF
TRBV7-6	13	CASSPYTPNEQFF
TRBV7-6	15	CASSPGRGYTDTQYF
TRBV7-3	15	CASSSGTGPSDTQYF
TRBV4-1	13	CASSQEGLSPLHF
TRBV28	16	CASSPTGTSPTDTQYF
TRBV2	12	CASSERGARVFF
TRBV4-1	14	CASSHRGGTGELFF
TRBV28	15	CASSRALSFGNTIYF
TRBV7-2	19	CASSRDSRLAGGIGNEQFF
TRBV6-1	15	CASSARQRTNEKLFF
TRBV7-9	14	CASSVGTGAEKLFF
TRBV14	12	CASSNRRTEAFF
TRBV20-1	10	CSAKLNEQFF
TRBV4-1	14	CASSQDLSGGPPFF
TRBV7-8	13	CASSPRGGAEAFF
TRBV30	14	CAWSVFSGSTGYTF
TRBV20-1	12	CSASVTGGEAFF
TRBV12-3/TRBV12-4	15	CASSLGGGLNYGYTF
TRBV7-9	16	CASSLVDYTSYNEQFF
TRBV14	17	CASSQVMGPTDPYGYTF
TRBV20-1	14	CSAKRTGGTSPLHF
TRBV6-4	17	CASSDRDRGRYTGELFF
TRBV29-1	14	CSVETALAKNIQYF
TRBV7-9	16	CASSSFRVNSYNEQFF
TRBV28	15	CASSLIMAQQGVAFF
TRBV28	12	CASSWNPNEQYF
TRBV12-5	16	CASGLVRDSLTDTQYF
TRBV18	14	CASSASTESNEQFF
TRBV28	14	CASSFSYSNQPQHF
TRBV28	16	CASSIHGTDDNSPLHF
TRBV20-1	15	CSARDTGGLNQPQHF
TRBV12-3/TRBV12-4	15	CASSLAQRQHTEAFF
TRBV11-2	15	CASSPTVLTEETQYF
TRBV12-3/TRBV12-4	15	CASSLRAGANYGYTF
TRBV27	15	CASSFLSTSNQPQHF
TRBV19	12	CASSVPNNEQFF
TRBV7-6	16	CASSQSGGVPSYEQYF
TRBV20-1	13	CSASGRGKEPQHF
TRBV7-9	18	CASSSSLGFSEMNTEAFF
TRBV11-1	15	CASSLTDRPSYEQYF
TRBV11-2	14	CASSTGTSAYEQYF
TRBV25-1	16	CASSDRQGPQGSWQYF
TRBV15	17	CATSRGGAGGSNQPQHF
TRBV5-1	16	CASSKFGTGGNNEQFF